Listed below are T cell receptor beta chains from one sample, sequenced in a study of OX40 agonist ivuxolimab in advanced cancers. Method: immunoSEQ multiplex PCR; TCRdb's copy keeps in-frame clones and lacks some. The sample shows some 32,000 clones, roughly 84% of them seen only once. Sequencing was performed on CD4+ or CD8+ T cells sorted from blood, taken in a trial of the OX40 agonist ivuxolimab. These receptors all come from an adult with an advanced solid tumor such as melanoma, head and neck, liver or kidney cancer. The CDR3 runs from the conserved cysteine through the conserved F or W. Each record gives: J gene, CDR3 length, V gene, clone size, D gene, CDR3 protein, CDR3 DNA. D genes are given only for firm matches. Size is omitted from some rows. Given values are once, few, many or a class for expanded clones.

TRBJ2-1 12 TRBV19 NA NA CASSIGYNEQFF TGTGCCAGTAGTATTGGTTACAATGAGCAGTTCTTC
TRBJ2-3 12 TRBV7-9 NA TRBD1 CASTKQGDTQYF TGTGCCAGCACCAAACAGGGGGATACGCAGTATTTT
TRBJ1-6 14 TRBV30 once TRBD1 CATPTGGDNSPLHF TGTGCCACCCCGACAGGGGGCGATAATTCACCCCTCCACTTT
TRBJ2-7 15 TRBV7-9 NA NA CASSLEGQAGYEQYF TGCGCCAGCAGCTTAGAGGGGCAGGCCGGCTACGAGCAGTACTTC
TRBJ1-5 15 TRBV7-8 medium-sized NA CASSLRGGTGQPQHF TGTGCCAGCAGCTTACGGGGAGGGACGGGACAGCCCCAGCATTTT
TRBJ2-7 15 TRBV9 NA NA CASSPRSGPSYEQYF TGTGCCAGCAGCCCAAGAAGCGGTCCCTCCTACGAGCAGTACTTC
TRBJ2-2 15 TRBV6-5 NA NA CASSPGTANTGELFF TGTGCCAGCAGCCCCGGGACGGCGAACACCGGGGAGCTGTTTTTT
TRBJ2-5 13 TRBV30 NA TRBD1 CAWIGDSQETQYF TGTGCCTGGATTGGGGACAGTCAAGAGACCCAGTACTTC
TRBJ2-7 16 TRBV2 once NA CASSENLGTRKGEQYF TGTGCCAGCAGTGAGAATCTCGGGACGAGAAAGGGGGAGCAGTACTTC
TRBJ1-3 14 TRBV23-1 NA NA CASSQPGHINTIYF TGCGCCAGCAGTCAACCGGGACATATAAACACCATATATTTT
TRBJ1-5 14 TRBV7-9 NA NA CASSLSTPNQPQHF TGTGCCAGCAGCTTAAGTACGCCCAATCAGCCCCAGCATTTT
TRBJ2-7 14 TRBV9 NA NA CASSVAGAAYEQYF TGTGCCAGCAGCGTAGCAGGCGCCGCCTACGAGCAGTACTTC
TRBJ2-1 15 TRBV7-3 NA TRBD2 CASSPGLGTYNEQFF TGTGCCAGCAGCCCGGGACTAGGAACCTACAATGAGCAGTTCTTC
TRBJ1-2 13 TRBV28 NA NA CASSLGNSYGYTF TGTGCCAGCAGTTTAGGGAACAGCTATGGCTACACCTTC